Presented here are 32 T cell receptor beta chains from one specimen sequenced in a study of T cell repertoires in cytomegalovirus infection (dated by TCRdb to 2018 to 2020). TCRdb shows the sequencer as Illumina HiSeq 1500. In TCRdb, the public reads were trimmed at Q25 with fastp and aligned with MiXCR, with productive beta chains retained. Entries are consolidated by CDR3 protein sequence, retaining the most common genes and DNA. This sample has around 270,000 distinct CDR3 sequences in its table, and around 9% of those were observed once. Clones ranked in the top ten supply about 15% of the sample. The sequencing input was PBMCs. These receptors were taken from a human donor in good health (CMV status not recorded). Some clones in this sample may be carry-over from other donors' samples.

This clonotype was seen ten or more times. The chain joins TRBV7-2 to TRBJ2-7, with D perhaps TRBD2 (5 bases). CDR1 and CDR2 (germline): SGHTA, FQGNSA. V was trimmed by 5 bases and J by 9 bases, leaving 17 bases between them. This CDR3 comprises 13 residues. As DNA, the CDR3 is TGTGCCAGCAGCATAGGGCGGGCCGTACGGCAGTACTTC. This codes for CASSIGRAVRQYF. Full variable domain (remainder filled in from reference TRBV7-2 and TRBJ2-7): GAGVSQSPSNKVTEKGKDVELRCDPISGHTALYWYRQSLGQGLEFLIYFQGNSAPDKSGLPSDRFSAERTGGSVSTLTIQRTQQEDSAVYLCASSIGRAVRQYFGPGTRLTVT.

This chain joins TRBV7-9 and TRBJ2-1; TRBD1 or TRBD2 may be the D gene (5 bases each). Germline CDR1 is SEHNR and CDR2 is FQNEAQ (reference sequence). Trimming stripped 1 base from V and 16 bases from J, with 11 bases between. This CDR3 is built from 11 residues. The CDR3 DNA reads TGTGCCAGCAGCTTAGGCAGGGAGACATTCTTC. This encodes CASSLGRETFF.

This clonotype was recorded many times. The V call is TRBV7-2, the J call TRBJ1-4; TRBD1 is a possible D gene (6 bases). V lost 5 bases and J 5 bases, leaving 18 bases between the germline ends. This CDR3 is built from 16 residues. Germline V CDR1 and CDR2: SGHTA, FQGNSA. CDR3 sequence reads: CASSPRSGGPNEKLFF. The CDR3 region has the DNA TGTGCCAGCAGCCCCCGGTCGGGGGGCCCCAATGAAAAACTGTTTTTT.

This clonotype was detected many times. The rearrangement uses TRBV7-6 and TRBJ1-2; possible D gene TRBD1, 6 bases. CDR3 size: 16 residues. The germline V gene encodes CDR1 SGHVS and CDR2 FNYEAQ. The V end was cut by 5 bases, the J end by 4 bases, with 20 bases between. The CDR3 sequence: CASSPTRDTISYGYTF. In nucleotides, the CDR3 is TGTGCCAGCAGCCCAACCCGGGACACCATTTCCTATGGCTACACCTTC.

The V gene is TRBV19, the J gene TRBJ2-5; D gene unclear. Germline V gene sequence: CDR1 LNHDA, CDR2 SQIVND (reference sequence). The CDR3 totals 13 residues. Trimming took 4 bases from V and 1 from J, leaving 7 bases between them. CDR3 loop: CASSTPRQETQYF. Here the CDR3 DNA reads TGTGCCAGTAGTACCCCCCGCCAAGAGACCCAGTACTTC.

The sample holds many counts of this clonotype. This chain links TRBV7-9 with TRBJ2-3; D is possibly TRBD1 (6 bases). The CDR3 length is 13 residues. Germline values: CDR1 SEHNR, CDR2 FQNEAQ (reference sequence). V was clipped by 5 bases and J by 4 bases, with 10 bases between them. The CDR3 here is CASSIQGSDTQYF. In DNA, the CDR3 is TGTGCCAGCAGCATACAGGGTTCAGATACGCAGTATTTT. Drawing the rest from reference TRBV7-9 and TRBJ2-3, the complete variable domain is DTGVSQNPRHKITKRGQNVTFRCDPISEHNRLYWYRQTLGQGPEFLTYFQNEAQLEKSRLLSDRFSAERPKGSFSTLEIQRTEQGDSAMYLCASSIQGSDTQYFGPGTRLTVL.

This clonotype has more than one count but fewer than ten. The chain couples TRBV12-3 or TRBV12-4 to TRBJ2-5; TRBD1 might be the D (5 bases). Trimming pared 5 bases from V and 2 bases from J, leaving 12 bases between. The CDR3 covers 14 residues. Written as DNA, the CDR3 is TGTGCCAGCAGTCGACAGAGTACTCAAGAGACCCAGTACTTC. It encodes CASSRQSTQETQYF.

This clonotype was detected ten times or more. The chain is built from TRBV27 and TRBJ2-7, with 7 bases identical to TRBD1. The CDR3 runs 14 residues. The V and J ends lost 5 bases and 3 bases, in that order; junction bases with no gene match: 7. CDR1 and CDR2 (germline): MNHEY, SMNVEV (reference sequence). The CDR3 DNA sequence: TGTGCCAGCAGTCCCCAGGGGGAGTTCTACGAGCAGTACTTC. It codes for CASSPQGEFYEQYF.

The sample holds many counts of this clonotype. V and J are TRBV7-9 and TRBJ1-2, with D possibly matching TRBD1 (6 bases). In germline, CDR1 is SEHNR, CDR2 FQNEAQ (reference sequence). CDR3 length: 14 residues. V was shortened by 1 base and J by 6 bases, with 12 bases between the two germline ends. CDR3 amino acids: CASSLDSGADGYTF. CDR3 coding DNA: TGTGCCAGCAGCTTAGACTCAGGGGCTGATGGCTACACCTTC.

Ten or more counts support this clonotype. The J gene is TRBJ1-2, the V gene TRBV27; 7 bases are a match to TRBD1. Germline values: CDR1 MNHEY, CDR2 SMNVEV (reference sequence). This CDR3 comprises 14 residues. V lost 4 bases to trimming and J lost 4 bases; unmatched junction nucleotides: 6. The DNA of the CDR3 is TGTGCCAGCAGTTCCGGGACAGTCGGCTATGGCTACACCTTC. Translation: CASSSGTVGYGYTF.

CDR3 region: CASSSGGILEDTQYF. The CDR3, as DNA: TGTGCCAGCAGTTCGGGGGGAATCCTTGAAGATACGCAGTATTTT. The genes are TRBV12-3 or TRBV12-4 and TRBJ2-3; 7 bases line up with TRBD2. V was clipped by 4 bases and J by 5 bases; unmatched bases: 9. This CDR3 has 15 amino acids.

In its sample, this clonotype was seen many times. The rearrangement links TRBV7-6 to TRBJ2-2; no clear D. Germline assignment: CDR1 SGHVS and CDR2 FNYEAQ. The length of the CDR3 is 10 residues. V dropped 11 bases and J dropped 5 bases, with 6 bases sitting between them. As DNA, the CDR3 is TGTGCCGTTTTTACCGGGGAGCTGTTTTTT. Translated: CAVFTGELFF. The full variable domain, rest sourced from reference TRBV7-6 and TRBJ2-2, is GAGVSQSPRYKVTKRGQDVALRCDPISGHVSLYWYRQALGQGPEFLTYFNYEAQQDKSGLPNDRFSAERPEGSISTLTIQRTEQRDSAMYRCAVFTGELFFGEGSRLTVL.

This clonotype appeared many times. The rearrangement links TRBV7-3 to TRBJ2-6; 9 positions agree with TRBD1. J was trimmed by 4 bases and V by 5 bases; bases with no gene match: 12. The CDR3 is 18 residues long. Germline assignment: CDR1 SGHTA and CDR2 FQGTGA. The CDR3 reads CASSAQGALLTGANVLTF. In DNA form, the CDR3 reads TGTGCCAGCAGCGCACAGGGGGCACTATTAACAGGGGCCAACGTCCTGACTTTC.

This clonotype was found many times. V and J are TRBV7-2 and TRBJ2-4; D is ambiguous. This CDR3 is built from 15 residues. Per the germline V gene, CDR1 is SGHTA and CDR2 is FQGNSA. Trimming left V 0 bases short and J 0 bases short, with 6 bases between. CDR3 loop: CASSLAGQAKNIQYF. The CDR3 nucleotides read TGTGCCAGCAGCTTAGCGGGCCAAGCCAAAAACATTCAGTACTTC.

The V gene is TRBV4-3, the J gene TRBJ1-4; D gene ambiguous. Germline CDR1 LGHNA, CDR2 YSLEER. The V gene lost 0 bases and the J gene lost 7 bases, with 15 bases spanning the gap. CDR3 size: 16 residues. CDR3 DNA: TGCGCCAGCAGCCAAGAATCTAGTCGAGGGAGTGAAAAACTGTTTTTT. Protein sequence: CASSQESSRGSEKLFF.

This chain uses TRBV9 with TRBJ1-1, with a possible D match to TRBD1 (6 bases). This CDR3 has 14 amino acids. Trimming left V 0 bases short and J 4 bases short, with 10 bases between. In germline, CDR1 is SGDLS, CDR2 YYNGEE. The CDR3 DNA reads TGTGCCAGCAGCGTAGCAGGGGAGGGCACTGAAGCTTTCTTT. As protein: CASSVAGEGTEAFF.

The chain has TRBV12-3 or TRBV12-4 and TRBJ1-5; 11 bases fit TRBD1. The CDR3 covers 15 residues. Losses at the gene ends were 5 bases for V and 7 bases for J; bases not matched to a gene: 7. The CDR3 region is CASSAGQGAGQPQHF. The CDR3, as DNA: TGTGCCAGCAGTGCAGGACAGGGGGCGGGACAGCCCCAGCATTTT.

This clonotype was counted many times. The CDR3 DNA is TGTGCTAGTGCGCGGACTCCTAGGCTCAACTACGAGCAGTACTTC. As protein: CASARTPRLNYEQYF. J is TRBJ2-7 and V is TRBV12-5; tentatively, D is TRBD2 (5 bases). The V gene lost 7 bases and the J gene lost 3 bases, with 19 bases spanning the gap. This CDR3 region has 15 residues. Germline V gives CDR1 LGHNT, CDR2 FRNRAP.

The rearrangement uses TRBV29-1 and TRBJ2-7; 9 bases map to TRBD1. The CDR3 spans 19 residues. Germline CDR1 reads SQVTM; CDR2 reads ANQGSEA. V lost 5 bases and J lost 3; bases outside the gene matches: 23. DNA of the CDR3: TGCAGCGTTTCACCCGGGACAGGGTCCCGACCACCCGAAAACTACGAGCAGTACTTC. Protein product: CSVSPGTGSRPPENYEQYF.

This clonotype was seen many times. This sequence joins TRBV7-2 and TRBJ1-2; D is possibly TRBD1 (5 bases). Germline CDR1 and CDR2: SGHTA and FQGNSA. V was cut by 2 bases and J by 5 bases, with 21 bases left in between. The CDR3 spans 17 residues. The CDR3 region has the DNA TGTGCCAGCAGCTTACGGGCCGGGACCCAAATCGGATATGGCTACACCTTC. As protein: CASSLRAGTQIGYGYTF.

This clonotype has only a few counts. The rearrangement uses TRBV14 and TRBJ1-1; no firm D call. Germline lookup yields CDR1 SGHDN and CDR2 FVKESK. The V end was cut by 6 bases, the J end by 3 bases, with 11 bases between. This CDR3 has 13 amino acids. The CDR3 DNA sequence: TGTGCCAGCAGGTATACGAAATACACTGAAGCTTTCTTT. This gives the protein CASRYTKYTEAFF.

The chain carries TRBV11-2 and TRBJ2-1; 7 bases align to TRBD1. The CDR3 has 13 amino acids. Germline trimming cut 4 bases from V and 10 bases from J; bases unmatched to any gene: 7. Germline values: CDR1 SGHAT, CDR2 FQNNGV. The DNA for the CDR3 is TGTGCCAGCAGCTCCCGTTCGACAGGGGAGCAGTTCTTC. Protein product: CASSSRSTGEQFF.

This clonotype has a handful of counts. CDR3 DNA: TGTGCCAGTAGTCCCGGGACAGAGACAAACACTGAAGCTTTCTTT. Translating it yields CASSPGTETNTEAFF. The rearrangement joins TRBV19 to TRBJ1-1; TRBD1 agrees at 7 bases. V trimming: 5 bases; J trimming: 2 bases; junction bases outside the gene matches: 8. Germline V CDR1 and CDR2: LNHDA, SQIVND (reference sequence). This CDR3 contains 15 residues.

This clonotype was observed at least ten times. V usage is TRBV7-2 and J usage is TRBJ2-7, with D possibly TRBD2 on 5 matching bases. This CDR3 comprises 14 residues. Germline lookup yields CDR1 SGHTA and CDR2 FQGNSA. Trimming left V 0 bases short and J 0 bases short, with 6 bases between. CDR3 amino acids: CASSLAGSSYEQYF. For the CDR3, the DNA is TGTGCCAGCAGCTTAGCGGGGAGCTCCTACGAGCAGTACTTC.

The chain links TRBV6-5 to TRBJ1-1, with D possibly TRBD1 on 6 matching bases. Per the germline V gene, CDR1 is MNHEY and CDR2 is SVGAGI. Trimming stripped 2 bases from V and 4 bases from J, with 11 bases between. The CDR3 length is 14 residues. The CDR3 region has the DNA TGTGCCAGCAGTTACAAACGGGGGGCCACTGAAGCTTTCTTT. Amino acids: CASSYKRGATEAFF.

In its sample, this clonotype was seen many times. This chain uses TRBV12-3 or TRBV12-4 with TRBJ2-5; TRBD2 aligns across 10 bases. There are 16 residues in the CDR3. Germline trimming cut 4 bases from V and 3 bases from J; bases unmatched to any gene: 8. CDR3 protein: CASSYGQLAGKETQYF. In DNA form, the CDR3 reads TGTGCCAGCAGTTACGGCCAACTAGCGGGAAAAGAGACCCAGTACTTC.

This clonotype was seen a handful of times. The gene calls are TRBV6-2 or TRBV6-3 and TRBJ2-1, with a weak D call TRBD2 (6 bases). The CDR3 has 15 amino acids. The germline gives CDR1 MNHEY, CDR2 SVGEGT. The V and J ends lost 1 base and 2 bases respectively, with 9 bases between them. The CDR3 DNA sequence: TGTGCCAGCAGTTACTTAGCGGCAACCTACAATGAGCAGTTCTTC. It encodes CASSYLAATYNEQFF.

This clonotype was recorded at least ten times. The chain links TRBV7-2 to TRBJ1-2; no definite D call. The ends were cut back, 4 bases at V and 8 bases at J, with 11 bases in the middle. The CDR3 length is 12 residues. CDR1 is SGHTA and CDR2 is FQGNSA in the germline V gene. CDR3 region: CASSSQSGGYTF. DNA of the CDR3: TGTGCCAGCAGCTCCCAATCCGGCGGCTACACCTTC.

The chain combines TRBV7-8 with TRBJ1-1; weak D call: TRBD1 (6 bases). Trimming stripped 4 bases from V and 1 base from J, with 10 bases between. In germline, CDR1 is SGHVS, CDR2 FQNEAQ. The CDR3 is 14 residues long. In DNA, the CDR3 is TGTGCCAGCAGCTGGGGGGGGCAGAACACTGAAGCTTTCTTT. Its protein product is CASSWGGQNTEAFF.

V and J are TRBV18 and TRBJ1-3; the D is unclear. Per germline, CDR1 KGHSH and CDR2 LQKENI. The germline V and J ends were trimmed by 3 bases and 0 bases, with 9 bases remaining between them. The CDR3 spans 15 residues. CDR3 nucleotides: TGTGCCAGCTCACCCGAGAGGTCCTCTGGAAACACCATATATTTT. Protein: CASSPERSSGNTIYF. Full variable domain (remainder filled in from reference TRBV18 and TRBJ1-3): NAGVMQNPRHLVRRRGQEARLRCSPMKGHSHVYWYRQLPEEGLKFMVYLQKENIIDESGMPKERFSAEFPKEGPSILRIQQVVRGDSAAYFCASSPERSSGNTIYFGEGSWLTVV.

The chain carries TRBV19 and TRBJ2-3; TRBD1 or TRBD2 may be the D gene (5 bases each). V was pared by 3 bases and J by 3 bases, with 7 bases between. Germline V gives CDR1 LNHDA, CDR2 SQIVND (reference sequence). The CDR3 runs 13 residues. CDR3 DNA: TGTGCCAGTAGTATTGGGGGAACAGATACGCAGTATTTT. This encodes CASSIGGTDTQYF.

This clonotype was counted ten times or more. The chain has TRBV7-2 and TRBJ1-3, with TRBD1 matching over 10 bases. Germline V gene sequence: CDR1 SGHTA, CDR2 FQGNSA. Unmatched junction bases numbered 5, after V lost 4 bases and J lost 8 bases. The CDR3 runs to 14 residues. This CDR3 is CASSWLTGGHTIYF. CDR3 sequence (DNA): TGTGCCAGCAGCTGGCTGACAGGGGGCCACACCATATATTTT.